These T cell receptor beta chains were read from a single sample in a study of blood T cell repertoires in COVID-19. The repertoire was sequenced with immunoSEQ multiplex PCR; TCRdb's copy has only in-frame clones and lacks some. The repertoire holds over 90,000 clones, with around 84% as singletons. Source material: peripheral blood. The receptors were gathered from a human donor in a cohort sampled during active COVID-19. Both conserved end residues are part of each CDR3. The order of the fields is clone size, CDR3 length, J gene, V gene, D gene, CDR3 protein, CDR3 DNA. D genes are given only for firm matches. Where a row states a size, it is once, few, many or the class of an expanded clone; other rows omit it.

clone_size: few; cdr3_length: 12; j_call: TRBJ2-7; v_call: TRBV2; d_call: TRBD2; cdr3_aa: CASTPSGVEQYF; cdr3_nt: TGTGCCAGCACCCCTAGCGGGGTCGAGCAGTACTTC
clone_size: few; cdr3_length: 14; j_call: TRBJ2-1; v_call: TRBV30; d_call: NA; cdr3_aa: CAWSPGGPYNEQFF; cdr3_nt: TGTGCCTGGAGTCCCGGCGGGCCCTACAATGAGCAGTTCTTC
clone_size: NA; cdr3_length: 13; j_call: TRBJ2-1; v_call: TRBV4-1; d_call: NA; cdr3_aa: CASSPPGDDEQFF; cdr3_nt: TGCGCCAGCAGCCCTCCGGGGGACGATGAGCAGTTCTTC
clone_size: few; cdr3_length: 12; j_call: TRBJ2-7; v_call: TRBV18; d_call: NA; cdr3_aa: CASSGQGGEQYF; cdr3_nt: TGTGCCAGCTCAGGGCAGGGTGGCGAGCAGTACTTC
clone_size: NA; cdr3_length: 15; j_call: TRBJ2-3; v_call: TRBV5-1; d_call: NA; cdr3_aa: CASSQMGRPTDTQYF; cdr3_nt: TGCGCCAGCAGTCAAATGGGGAGGCCCACAGATACGCAGTATTTT
clone_size: NA; cdr3_length: 15; j_call: TRBJ1-6; v_call: TRBV2; d_call: TRBD1; cdr3_aa: CASRRDRVFNSPLHF; cdr3_nt: TGTGCCAGCAGGCGGGACAGGGTATTCAATTCACCCCTCCACTTT
clone_size: NA; cdr3_length: 15; j_call: TRBJ2-7; v_call: TRBV5-1; d_call: TRBD2; cdr3_aa: CASSVLPSGGYEQYF; cdr3_nt: TGCGCCAGCAGCGTCCTCCCTAGCGGGGGCTACGAGCAGTACTTC
clone_size: NA; cdr3_length: 15; j_call: TRBJ1-5; v_call: TRBV5-1; d_call: NA; cdr3_aa: CASSLSYTGNQPQHF; cdr3_nt: TGCGCCAGCAGCTTAAGTTACACCGGGAATCAGCCCCAGCATTTT
clone_size: NA; cdr3_length: 17; j_call: TRBJ2-1; v_call: TRBV6-2/TRBV6-3; d_call: TRBD2; cdr3_aa: CASSPPASGVNGDEQFF; cdr3_nt: TGTGCCAGCAGCCCTCCGGCTAGCGGGGTAAACGGGGATGAGCAGTTCTTC
clone_size: NA; cdr3_length: 19; j_call: TRBJ2-6; v_call: TRBV24-1; d_call: TRBD1; cdr3_aa: CATSSAQGTGDSGANVLTF; cdr3_nt: TGTGCCACCAGCTCAGCACAGGGGACAGGGGACTCTGGGGCCAACGTCCTGACTTTC
clone_size: NA; cdr3_length: 14; j_call: TRBJ2-1; v_call: TRBV5-1; d_call: TRBD2; cdr3_aa: CASSVSGGADEQFF; cdr3_nt: TGCGCCAGCAGCGTAAGCGGGGGGGCAGATGAGCAGTTCTTC
clone_size: NA; cdr3_length: 17; j_call: TRBJ2-3; v_call: TRBV5-1; d_call: TRBD2; cdr3_aa: CASSFRASGGGSDTQYF; cdr3_nt: TGCGCCAGCAGCTTTAGAGCTAGCGGGGGAGGGTCAGATACGCAGTATTTT
clone_size: NA; cdr3_length: 15; j_call: TRBJ1-2; v_call: TRBV5-1; d_call: TRBD1; cdr3_aa: CASTQSGTANYGYTF; cdr3_nt: TGCGCCAGCACCCAATCCGGGACAGCTAACTATGGCTACACCTTC
clone_size: NA; cdr3_length: 14; j_call: TRBJ2-3; v_call: TRBV7-6; d_call: NA; cdr3_aa: CASSLDGSGDTQYF; cdr3_nt: TGTGCCAGCAGCTTAGACGGCTCAGGGGACACGCAGTATTTT
clone_size: few; cdr3_length: 15; j_call: TRBJ2-5; v_call: TRBV6-6; d_call: TRBD1; cdr3_aa: CASSPKGQSQETQYF; cdr3_nt: TGTGCCAGCAGTCCGAAGGGACAGTCCCAAGAGACCCAGTACTTC
clone_size: NA; cdr3_length: 16; j_call: TRBJ2-4; v_call: TRBV21-1; d_call: NA; cdr3_aa: CASSASWGRAKNIQYF; cdr3_nt: TGTGCCAGCAGCGCCTCCTGGGGGCGGGCCAAAAACATTCAGTACTTC
clone_size: NA; cdr3_length: 13; j_call: TRBJ2-2; v_call: TRBV7-9; d_call: NA; cdr3_aa: CASSFRGPGELFF; cdr3_nt: TGTGCCAGCAGCTTCAGGGGCCCCGGGGAGCTGTTTTTT
clone_size: NA; cdr3_length: 13; j_call: TRBJ2-7; v_call: TRBV6-5; d_call: TRBD1; cdr3_aa: CASTEQGAAKQYF; cdr3_nt: TGTGCCAGCACGGAGCAGGGGGCGGCGAAGCAGTACTTC
clone_size: NA; cdr3_length: 14; j_call: TRBJ1-6; v_call: TRBV28; d_call: TRBD1; cdr3_aa: CASTPTRGQAPLHF; cdr3_nt: TGTGCCAGCACCCCCACCCGCGGACAGGCACCCCTCCACTTT
clone_size: few; cdr3_length: 18; j_call: TRBJ1-5; v_call: TRBV6-1; d_call: NA; cdr3_aa: CASSAPGGVNLYYQPQHF; cdr3_nt: TGTGCCAGCAGTGCACCCGGGGGTGTCAATCTTTACTATCAGCCCCAGCATTTT